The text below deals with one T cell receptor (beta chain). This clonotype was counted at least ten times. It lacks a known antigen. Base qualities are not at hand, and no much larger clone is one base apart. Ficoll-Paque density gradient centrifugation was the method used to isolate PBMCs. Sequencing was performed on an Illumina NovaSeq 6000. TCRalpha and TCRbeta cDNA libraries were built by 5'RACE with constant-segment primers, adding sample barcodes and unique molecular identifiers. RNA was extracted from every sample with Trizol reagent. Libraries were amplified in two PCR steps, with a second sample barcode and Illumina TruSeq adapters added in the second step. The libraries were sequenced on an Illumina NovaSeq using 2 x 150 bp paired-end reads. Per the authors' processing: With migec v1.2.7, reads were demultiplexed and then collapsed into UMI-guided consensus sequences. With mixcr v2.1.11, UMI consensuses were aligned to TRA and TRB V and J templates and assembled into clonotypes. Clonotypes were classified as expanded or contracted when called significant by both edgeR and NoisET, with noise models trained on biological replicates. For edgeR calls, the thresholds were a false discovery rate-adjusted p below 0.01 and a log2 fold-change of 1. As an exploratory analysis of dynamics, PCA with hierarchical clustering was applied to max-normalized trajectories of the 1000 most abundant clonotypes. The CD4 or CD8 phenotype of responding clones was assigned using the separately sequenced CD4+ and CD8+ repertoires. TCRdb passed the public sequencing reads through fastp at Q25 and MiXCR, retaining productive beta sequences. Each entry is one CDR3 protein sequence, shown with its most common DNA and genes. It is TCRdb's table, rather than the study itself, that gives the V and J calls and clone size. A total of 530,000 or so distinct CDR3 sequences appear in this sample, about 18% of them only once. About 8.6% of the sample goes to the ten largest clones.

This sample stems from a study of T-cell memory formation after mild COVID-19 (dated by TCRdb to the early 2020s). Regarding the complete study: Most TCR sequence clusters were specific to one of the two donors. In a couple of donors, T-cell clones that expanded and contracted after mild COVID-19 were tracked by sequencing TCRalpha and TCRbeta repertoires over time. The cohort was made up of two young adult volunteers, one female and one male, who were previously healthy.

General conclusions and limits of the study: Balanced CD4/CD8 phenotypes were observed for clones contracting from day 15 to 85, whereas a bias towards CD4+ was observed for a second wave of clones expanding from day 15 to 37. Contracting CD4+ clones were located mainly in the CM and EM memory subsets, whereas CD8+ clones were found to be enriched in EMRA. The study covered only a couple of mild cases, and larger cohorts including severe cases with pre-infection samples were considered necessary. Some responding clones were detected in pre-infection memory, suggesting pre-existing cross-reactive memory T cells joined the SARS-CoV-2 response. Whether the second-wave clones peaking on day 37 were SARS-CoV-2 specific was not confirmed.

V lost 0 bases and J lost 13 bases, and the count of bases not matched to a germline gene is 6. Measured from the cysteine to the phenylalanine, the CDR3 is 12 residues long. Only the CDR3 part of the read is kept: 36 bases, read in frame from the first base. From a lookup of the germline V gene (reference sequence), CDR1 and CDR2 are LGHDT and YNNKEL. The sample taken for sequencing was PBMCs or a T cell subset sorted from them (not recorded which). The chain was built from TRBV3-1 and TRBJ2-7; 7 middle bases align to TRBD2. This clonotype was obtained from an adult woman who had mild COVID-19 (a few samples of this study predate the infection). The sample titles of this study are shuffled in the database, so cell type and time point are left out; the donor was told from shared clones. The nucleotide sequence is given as TGTGCCAGCAGCCAAGATGGTGGACTAGAATACTTC. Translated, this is CASSQDGGLEYF.